This T cell receptor beta chain appears in the sequencing data of a study of T cells in Graves' hyperthyroidism and ophthalmopathy. Regarding the study as a whole: Most thyroid clonotypes expanded above 0.001 were also detected in blood.

Germline loops: CDR1 LGHNA, CDR2 YNFKEQ. The CDR3 extends over 16 amino acids. This clonotype was seen a handful of times. Antigen unknown. A read error may produce the germline difference seen at one junction end. Authors of the study amplified TCR beta CDR3 regions from RNA transcripts. First-round RT-PCR with HTBI primers amplified the TCR CDR3 region. TCRdb processed the multiplex PCR reads anew with MiXCR; each CDR3 protein has one entry. Of some 370,000 distinct CDR3 sequences listed, around 15% are singletons. Sequencing was done on a sample of blood. This sequence joins TRBV4-2 and TRBJ2-1, with 10 positions matching TRBD2. The source of this sequence is a man aged 45-65 years with Graves' ophthalmopathy. CDR3 sequence (DNA): TGTGCCAGCAGCCAAGATGCTAGCGGGAGATACAATGAGCAGCTCTTC. Protein sequence: CASSQDASGRYNEQLF.